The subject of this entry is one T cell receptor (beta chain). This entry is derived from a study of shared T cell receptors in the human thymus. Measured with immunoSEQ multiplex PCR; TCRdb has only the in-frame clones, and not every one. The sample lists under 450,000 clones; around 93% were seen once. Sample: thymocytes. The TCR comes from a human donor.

The CDR3 loop reads CASSSRDRVEKQYF. The DNA for the CDR3 is TGTGCCAGCAGTAGCCGGGACAGGGTAGAAAAGCAGTACTTC. The chain links TRBV6-5 to TRBJ2-7; 9 bases agree with TRBD1. Germline V lookup: CDR1 MNHEY, CDR2 SVGAGI. Losses at the gene ends were 5 bases for V and 8 bases for J; bases not matched to a gene: 10. CDR3 length: 14 residues.